This record concerns one T cell receptor (beta chain) sequence. Its antigen is still unknown. From its re-call of the 5' RACE reads, TCRdb lists each CDR3 protein once, without DNA. The table lists about 400,000 distinct CDR3 sequences. The data were taken from a study of T cells expressing NK-cell markers. The wider study: It was sorted CD3+CD56+NKG2C+, CD3+CD56+NKG2C- and CD3+CD56-NKG2C+ T cells that supplied the TCR beta repertoires. Of eight sequenced donors, seven were HCMV-seropositive and one HCMV-seronegative. Study results and caveats: Whether expanded NKG2C+ T cell clones were HCMV specific stayed uncertain. Of the CD8+ T cell pool in five or six donors, roughly 1.0-7.0% was accounted for by dominant NKG2C+ clonotypes.

The CDR3 totals 14 residues. Germline loops: CDR1 MNHEY, CDR2 SVGAGI. This receptor was obtained from a woman aged 45-65 years in good health. Sequencing was done on a sample of blood T cells: a sorted CD56 or NKG2C T cell subset, CD4+ or CD8+ T cells, or bulk PBMC T cells (not recorded which). The chain links TRBV6-5 to TRBJ2-3; as DNA is missing, the TRBD1 call by TCRdb cannot be tested. The CDR3: CASSAPGQINTQYF.